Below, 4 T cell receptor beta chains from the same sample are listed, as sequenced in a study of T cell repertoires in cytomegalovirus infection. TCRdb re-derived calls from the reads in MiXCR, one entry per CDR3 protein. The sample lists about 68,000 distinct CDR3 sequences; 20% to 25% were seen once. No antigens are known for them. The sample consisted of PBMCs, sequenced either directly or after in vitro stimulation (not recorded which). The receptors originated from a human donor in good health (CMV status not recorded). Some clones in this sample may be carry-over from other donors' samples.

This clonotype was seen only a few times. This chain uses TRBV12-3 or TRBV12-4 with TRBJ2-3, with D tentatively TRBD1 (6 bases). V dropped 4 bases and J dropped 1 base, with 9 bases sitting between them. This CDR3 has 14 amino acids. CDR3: CASSSWTGTDTQYF. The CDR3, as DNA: TGTGCCAGCAGTTCCTGGACAGGCACAGATACGCAGTATTTT.

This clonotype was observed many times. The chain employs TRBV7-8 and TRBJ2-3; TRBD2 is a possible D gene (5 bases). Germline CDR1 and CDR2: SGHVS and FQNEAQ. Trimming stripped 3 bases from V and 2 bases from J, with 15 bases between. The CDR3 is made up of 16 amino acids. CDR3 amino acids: CASSFSPRGFTDTQYF. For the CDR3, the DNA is TGTGCCAGCAGCTTTTCCCCCCGAGGGTTCACAGATACGCAGTATTTT.

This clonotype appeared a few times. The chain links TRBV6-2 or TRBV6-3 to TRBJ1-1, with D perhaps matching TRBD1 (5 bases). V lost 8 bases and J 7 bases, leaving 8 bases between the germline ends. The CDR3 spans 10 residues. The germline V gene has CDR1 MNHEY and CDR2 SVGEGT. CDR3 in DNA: TGTGCCAGCCGGGACGGTGAAGCTTTCTTT. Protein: CASRDGEAFF.

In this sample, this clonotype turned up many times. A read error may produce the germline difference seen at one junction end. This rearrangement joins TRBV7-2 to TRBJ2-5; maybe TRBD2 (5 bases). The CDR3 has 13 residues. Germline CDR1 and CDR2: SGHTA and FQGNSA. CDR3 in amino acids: CASSSTIKDRLFF. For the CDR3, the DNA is TGTGCCAGCAGCTCTACCATTAAGGACCGACTATTCTTC.